The 11 T cell receptor beta chains reported below all come from one sample, sequenced in a study of cytomegalovirus exposure and HLA in healthy donors (TCRdb year 2017). The library relied on the immunoSEQ multiplex PCR assay. A mixture of 60 forward primers for TCR Vbeta segments and 13 reverse primers for TCR Jbeta segments was used in the multiplex PCR. The source is immuneACCESS, and TCRdb retained only in-frame sequences with V and J called. Part of the clones is not carried over; for the studies checked, unresolved V genes explain less than half of this, and the remainder is unexplained. The sample records about 140,000 clones, roughly 80% of which are singletons. The ten largest clones represent roughly 4% of the sample. The specimen was PBMCs. These receptors all stem from a woman aged 35 to 49 in good health and CMV-seropositive.

The V gene is TRBV11-2, the J gene TRBJ2-7, with D tentatively TRBD2 (5 bases). CDR1 SGHAT and CDR2 FQNNGV come from the germline V gene. CDR3 size: 15 residues. V was cut by 4 bases and J by 3 bases, with 16 bases left in between. The DNA for the CDR3 is TGTGCCAGCAGCTCATCTGGTGGGAGACACTACGAGCAGTACTTC. Its translation is CASSSSGGRHYEQYF. The whole variable domain, remainder taken from reference TRBV11-2 and TRBJ2-7, is EAGVAQSPRYKIIEKRQSVAFWCNPISGHATLYWYQQILGQGPKLLIQFQNNGVVDDSQLPKDRFSAERLKGVDSTLKIQPAKLEDSAVYLCASSSSGGRHYEQYFGPGTRLTVT.

This chain uses TRBV10-1 with TRBJ2-7; no clear D gene. CDR3 length equals 10 residues. In germline, CDR1 is WNHNN, CDR2 SYGVQD (reference sequence). V was trimmed by 6 bases and J by 4 bases, leaving 4 bases between them. The CDR3 loop is CASRSYEQYF. CDR3 sequence (DNA): TGCGCCAGCAGGTCATACGAGCAGTACTTC.

This sequence joins TRBV21-1 and TRBJ2-7; the table's TRBD2 call for D was not verified on the DNA. TRBV21-1 is noted as a pseudogene. This CDR3 region has 17 residues. CDR3 bases: TGTGCCAGCAGCAACGAGACGGGGAATGGGGATAACTACGAGCAGTACTTC. Its translation is CASSNETGNGDNYEQYF.

The J gene is TRBJ1-2, the V gene TRBV29-1; 10 bases are a match to TRBD1. V dropped 4 bases and J dropped 6; count of bases not matched to a gene: 8. CDR1 and CDR2 (germline): SQVTM, ANQGSEA. The CDR3 has 14 residues. The CDR3 region is CSVGRQGARDGYTF. CDR3 in DNA: TGCAGCGTTGGGAGACAGGGGGCCAGAGATGGCTACACCTTC.

The chain couples TRBV9 to TRBJ2-1; 8 bases fit TRBD2. The CDR3 is 16 amino acids. The ends lost 4 bases at V and 0 bases at J; junction bases unmatched: 6. Germline V CDR1 and CDR2: SGDLS, YYNGEE. The CDR3 reads CASSPQSGSSYNEQFF. Written as DNA, the CDR3 is TGTGCCAGCAGCCCACAAAGCGGGAGCTCCTACAATGAGCAGTTCTTC.

This chain links TRBV5-1 with TRBJ2-5, with a weak D call TRBD2 (5 bases). CDR3 length equals 15 residues. Trimming took 1 base from V and 1 from J, leaving 11 bases between them. Per germline, CDR1 SGHRS and CDR2 YFSETQ. The CDR3 region has the DNA TGCGCCAGCAGCTTGAGCTCGGGGATCCAAGAGACCCAGTACTTC. Protein product: CASSLSSGIQETQYF.

This CDR3 reads CASSQDPGTYEQYF. For the CDR3, the DNA is TGCGCCAGCAGCCAAGATCCGGGGACCTACGAGCAGTACTTC. The V call is TRBV4-3, the J call TRBJ2-7; a weak D match, TRBD2 (5 bases). Looked up from germline, CDR1 is LGHNA and CDR2 is YSLEER. The CDR3 contains 14 residues. With 0 bases removed from V and 2 bases from J, the gap between germline ends came to 8 bases.

This chain connects TRBV27 to TRBJ2-5, with unresolved D. Germline loops: CDR1 MNHEY, CDR2 SMNVEV (reference sequence). The V end lost 7 bases, the J end lost 2 bases, and 5 bases lay between the germline ends. This CDR3 is built from 11 residues. Here the CDR3 DNA reads TGTGCCAGCACCTCTCAAGAGACCCAGTACTTC. It encodes CASTSQETQYF.

Only a few counts were recorded for this clone. This rearrangement joins TRBV5-1 to TRBJ2-7; 10 nucleotides match TRBD1. V lost 3 bases and J lost 2; bases outside the gene matches: 5. This CDR3 contains 15 residues. CDR1 is SGHRS and CDR2 is YFSETQ in the germline V gene. The CDR3 DNA reads as TGCGCCAGCAGCTGGCTGGACAGGGGGACCTACGAGCAGTACTTC. Residues: CASSWLDRGTYEQYF.

The chain joins TRBV5-6 to TRBJ1-1; D is unresolved. Germline V CDR1 and CDR2: SGHDT, YYEEEE. Trimming removed 4 bases from V and 1 base from J, with 8 bases in between. The CDR3 runs to 13 residues. As DNA, the CDR3 is TGTGCCAGCAGCCTTCGTAGGAACACTGAAGCTTTCTTT. Residues: CASSLRRNTEAFF.

V and J are TRBV5-5 and TRBJ2-5; 12 bases agree with TRBD1. The CDR3 loop spans 16 amino acids. J gave up 5 bases and V 0 bases, and 5 bases lay outside the gene matches. Germline V gene data show CDR1 as SGHKS and CDR2 as YYEKEE (reference sequence). The CDR3 reads CASSLVAGQGAETQYF. The CDR3 DNA reads TGTGCCAGCAGCTTGGTAGCGGGACAGGGGGCGGAGACCCAGTACTTC.